This T cell receptor beta chain was identified in a study of tumor-infiltrating lymphocytes in oesophageal squamous cell carcinoma. J was trimmed by 11 bases and V by 4 bases; bases with no gene match: 17. In germline, CDR1 is SGHTA, CDR2 FQGTGA. The CDR3 contains 17 residues. Via MiXCR, TCRdb re-called the PCR reads, giving one row per CDR3 protein. Among around 7,100 distinct CDR3 sequences listed, 15% to 17% were seen once. This clonotype ranks as medium-sized (0.01 to 0.1%). This could be a read error, since a much larger clone is one nucleotide away. The sequenced sample consisted of blood. The gene calls are TRBV7-3 and TRBJ2-5; 12 positions agree with TRBD1. The receptor comes from a male donor with esophageal squamous cell carcinoma. The CDR3 spells CASSSRPGTGGHNEQYF. The CDR3, as DNA: TGTGCCAGCAGCTCTCGCCCCGGGACAGGGGGCCACAATGAGCAGTACTTC.